This is a list of T cell receptor beta chains from one sample in a study of lymphopenia after photon versus proton radiotherapy. This table comes from immunoSEQ multiplex PCR, and its TCRdb copy is limited to in-frame clones, with some not included. Of 75,000 to 95,000 clones listed, around 88% are singletons. This material consisted of peripheral blood, taken from a patient treated with proton-based radiotherapy. These receptors all stem from a man aged 55 to 70 with pancreatic cancer. Both conserved end residues are part of each CDR3. The D gene is left open where the match is weak. Some rows have no size entry. The others give once, few or many, or a class for an expanded clone.

TRBV6-5,TRBJ1-1,NA,NA,TGTGCCAGCAGGGGACGGGGGAACACTGAAGCTTTCTTT,CASRGRGNTEAFF
TRBV5-1,TRBJ2-1,NA,TRBD2,TGCGCCAGCAGCTTGGGACTAGCGGGAACCAATGAGCAGTTCTTC,CASSLGLAGTNEQFF
TRBV27,TRBJ1-2,few,NA,TGTGCCAGCAGGCCACTTTTAGGTCGGCAGGACCGGATCGGCTACACCTTC,CASRPLLGRQDRIGYTF
TRBV2,TRBJ1-2,NA,TRBD1,TGTGCCAGCAGACAGGGACAGGGGAACTATGGCTACACCTTC,CASRQGQGNYGYTF
TRBV15,TRBJ2-3,few,TRBD1,TGTGCCACCAGCAGAGATGACAGGGGGCCAACAGATACGCAGTATTTT,CATSRDDRGPTDTQYF
TRBV7-9,TRBJ1-4,few,NA,TGTGCCAGCAGCCGGGCAGGGTCCCCTAATGAAAAACTGTTTTTT,CASSRAGSPNEKLFF
TRBV19,TRBJ1-5,NA,NA,TGTGCCAGTAGTATCTCGGGATTAGGCAATCAGCCCCAGCATTTT,CASSISGLGNQPQHF
TRBV9,TRBJ2-1,NA,TRBD2,TGTGCCAGCAGCGTAGAACTAGCGCGGTACAATGAGCAGTTCTTC,CASSVELARYNEQFF
TRBV2,TRBJ2-7,NA,TRBD1,TGTGCCAGCAGTACCATCGGGACAGGAACCTACGAGCAGTACTTC,CASSTIGTGTYEQYF
TRBV28,TRBJ2-1,NA,NA,TGTGCCAGCAGTTACTCCCTTGGCCTCGATGAGCAGTTCTTC,CASSYSLGLDEQFF
TRBV6-5,TRBJ1-1,once,TRBD1,TGTGCCAGCAGTTACTCCTCGACAGGGCAGAACACTGAAGCTTTCTTT,CASSYSSTGQNTEAFF
TRBV7-8,TRBJ2-3,NA,NA,TGTGCCAGCAGCTTCAGCGGGGATACGCAGTATTTT,CASSFSGDTQYF
TRBV9,TRBJ2-2,NA,NA,TGTGCCAGCAGCGTAGGTTGGAACACCGGGGAGCTGTTTTTT,CASSVGWNTGELFF
TRBV5-6,TRBJ2-7,NA,NA,TGTGCCAGCAGTACCCCCGGGATAGGGGTTCCCGAGCAGTACTTC,CASSTPGIGVPEQYF
TRBV11-3,TRBJ2-1,NA,TRBD2,TGTGCCAGCAGCCGGGCTAGCGGGTACAATGAGCAGTTCTTC,CASSRASGYNEQFF
TRBV15,TRBJ2-1,NA,NA,TGTGCCACCAGCAGAGATGGCGGGAACAATGAGCAGTTCTTC,CATSRDGGNNEQFF
TRBV28,TRBJ1-4,NA,NA,TGTACCAGCAGTTACCAGTCTGCAACTAATGAAAAACTGTTTTTT,CTSSYQSATNEKLFF
TRBV7-2,TRBJ2-5,NA,TRBD2,TGTGCCAGCATGAGGATAGGACTAGCGGATCAAGAGACCCAGTACTTC,CASMRIGLADQETQYF
TRBV27,TRBJ2-5,NA,TRBD1,TGTGCCAGCAGTTTATCCGGGACAGGGAAAGAGACCCAGTACTTC,CASSLSGTGKETQYF
TRBV29-1,TRBJ1-2,NA,TRBD1,TGCAGCGTCTCCCCCCACTTAAGACAGGGTGAAGGCTACACCTTC,CSVSPHLRQGEGYTF
TRBV7-2,TRBJ2-2,NA,NA,TGTGCCAGCAGCTTATTTGGCTCGAACACCGGGGAGCTGTTTTTT,CASSLFGSNTGELFF
TRBV6-6,TRBJ1-5,NA,NA,TGTGCCAGCAGTTACCCGTCGGATGTTCGTGGGCAGCCCCAGCATTTT,CASSYPSDVRGQPQHF
TRBV28,TRBJ2-1,NA,NA,TGTGCCAGCAGTTTTTCTCGGGGTGGAGAGCAGTTCTTC,CASSFSRGGEQFF
TRBV28,TRBJ2-7,NA,NA,TGTGCCAGCGGGCGGGGCAGCCCCTACGAGCAGTACTTC,CASGRGSPYEQYF
TRBV6-5,TRBJ1-1,few,TRBD1,TGTGCCAGCAGACTCGGACAGGGGGAAAGGGCTTTCTTT,CASRLGQGERAFF
TRBV28,TRBJ1-2,NA,NA,TGTGCCAGCAGTTTTGTTGACTATGGCTACACCTTC,CASSFVDYGYTF
TRBV28,TRBJ2-2,NA,TRBD2,TGTGCCAGCAGCCGACTAGCGGGAGTTTCGGGGGAGCTGTTTTTT,CASSRLAGVSGELFF
TRBV6-5,TRBJ1-4,NA,NA,TGTGCCAGCCGCCCCCCAGGTTCGGAAAAACTGTTTTTT,CASRPPGSEKLFF
TRBV7-2,TRBJ2-7,NA,TRBD2,TGTGCCAGCAGCTCCAGAAGATCGGGAGGTCCCTCCCCGCAGTACTTC,CASSSRRSGGPSPQYF
TRBV7-9,TRBJ1-1,NA,TRBD1,TGTGCCAGCAGCTTAGGGGCAGGGGGCAGGGTAGGCACTGAAGCTTTCTTT,CASSLGAGGRVGTEAFF
TRBV21-1,TRBJ2-7,NA,NA,TGTGCCAGCAGCAAAGGGGCCCCCGGGAGACAGGCCACCTACGAGCAGTACTTC,CASSKGAPGRQATYEQYF
TRBV4-1,TRBJ2-3,once,NA,TGCGCCAGCAGCCCGAACTTAGCGCGTAGCACAGATACGCAGTATTTT,CASSPNLARSTDTQYF